Listed below are T cell receptor beta chains from one sample, sequenced in a study of T cell responses to AZD1222 COVID-19 vaccine. Repertoires were generated with immunoSEQ multiplex PCR, while TCRdb's copy carries only in-frame clones and drops some. In the table there are fewer than 90,000 clones, 90% to 95% of which are singletons. Source: peripheral blood, taken 28 days after the second AZD1222 dose. Source of these receptors: an adult who received the AZD1222 COVID-19 vaccine. CDR3s include the opening cysteine and the closing phenylalanine or tryptophan. Each record gives: D gene, clone size, J gene, V gene, CDR3 protein, CDR3 DNA. D genes are given only for firm matches. The size field is filled for only some rows; it gives once, few, many or a size class.

- - TRBJ1-2 TRBV25-1 CASRGTSGYGYTF TGTGCCAGCAGAGGGACATCGGGCTATGGCTACACCTTC
- - TRBJ1-5 TRBV2 CASREGGGQPQHF TGTGCCAGCAGGGAGGGGGGCGGACAGCCCCAGCATTTT
TRBD2 - TRBJ2-1 TRBV4-2 CASSQGEIAGLPYNEQFF TGTGCCAGCAGCCAAGGGGAGATAGCGGGTCTACCTTACAATGAGCAGTTCTTC
- - TRBJ2-3 TRBV28 CASTKGGSIGTDTQYF TGTGCCAGCACCAAGGGGGGGAGTATAGGCACAGATACGCAGTATTTT
- - TRBJ1-1 TRBV5-6 CASSPRYQGLEVNTEAFF TGTGCCAGCAGCCCCAGATACCAGGGGCTCGAGGTGAACACTGAAGCTTTCTTT
TRBD1 - TRBJ1-1 TRBV29-1 CSVRTGIGTEAFF TGCAGCGTTCGGACAGGTATCGGCACTGAAGCTTTCTTT
- - TRBJ1-1 TRBV6-5 CASSYSQQAALAFF TGTGCCAGCAGTTACTCGCAGCAGGCCGCCTTAGCTTTCTTT
- - TRBJ2-1 TRBV9 CASSGPTRGARDEQFF TGTGCCAGCAGCGGCCCCACCAGGGGTGCTAGGGATGAGCAGTTCTTC
- - TRBJ1-5 TRBV5-3 CARSLRTRGPDQPQHF TGTGCCAGAAGCCTCAGGACCCGGGGGCCGGATCAGCCCCAGCATTTT
- - TRBJ2-3 TRBV6-5 CASSYPRGNADTQYF TGTGCCAGCAGTTACCCGCGGGGCAACGCAGATACGCAGTATTTT
- - TRBJ1-2 TRBV15 CATARGGNYGYTF TGTGCCACGGCAAGGGGCGGGAACTATGGCTACACCTTC
- - TRBJ1-1 TRBV29-1 CSVDRNTEAFF TGCAGCGTTGACAGGAACACTGAAGCTTTCTTT
- - TRBJ2-1 TRBV2 CASRDNNEQFF TGTGCCAGCAGGGATAACAATGAGCAGTTCTTC
TRBD2 - TRBJ2-3 TRBV9 CASSVAVAGGSTDTQYF TGTGCCAGCAGCGTAGCCGTAGCGGGAGGGAGCACAGATACGCAGTATTTT
- once TRBJ1-2 TRBV7-8 CASSLLGSSYTF TGTGCCAGCAGCTTACTGGGTTCAAGCTACACCTTC
- - TRBJ1-1 TRBV9 CASSVTGASTEAFF TGTGCCAGCAGCGTAACCGGGGCGAGCACTGAAGCTTTCTTT
- - TRBJ2-5 TRBV30 CAWSSTVKKETQYF TGTGCCTGGAGTAGTACAGTTAAAAAAGAGACCCAGTACTTC
TRBD1 - TRBJ1-5 TRBV2 CASQTGLSNQPQHF TGTGCCAGCCAGACAGGGCTTAGCAATCAGCCCCAGCATTTT
TRBD2 - TRBJ2-3 TRBV29-1 CSVRRAGGQGDTQYF TGCAGCGTGCGAAGAGCGGGGGGGCAGGGAGATACGCAGTATTTT
- - TRBJ1-2 TRBV5-1 CASSLGGQSRFYGYTF TGCGCCAGCAGCTTAGGCGGACAGTCTCGGTTCTATGGCTACACCTTC
TRBD1 - TRBJ2-7 TRBV18 CASSLTGAHEQYF TGTGCCAGCTCACTGACAGGGGCCCACGAGCAGTACTTC
TRBD1 - TRBJ1-1 TRBV4-1 CASSQLTGYLVADTEAFF TGCGCCAGCAGCCAATTGACAGGGTACCTCGTGGCGGACACTGAAGCTTTCTTT
- - TRBJ1-1 TRBV5-8 CASSLGWAGMNTEAFF TGTGCCAGCAGCTTGGGATGGGCAGGGATGAACACTGAAGCTTTCTTT
- once TRBJ2-3 TRBV27 CASRPRDIDTDTQYF TGTGCCAGCAGACCCCGGGACATAGACACAGATACGCAGTATTTT
- - TRBJ2-5 TRBV2 CASIRARGETQYF -
TRBD1 - TRBJ2-7 TRBV18 CASSERGPYEQYF TGTGCCAGCTCAGAGAGGGGGCCCTACGAGCAGTACTTC
- - TRBJ1-5 TRBV30 CAWSYRGGNQPQHF TGTGCCTGGAGTTATAGGGGTGGCAATCAGCCCCAGCATTTT
TRBD2 - TRBJ2-1 TRBV30 CAWSGSGGYEQFF TGTGCCTGGAGTGGGAGCGGGGGTTATGAGCAGTTCTTC
- - TRBJ2-7 TRBV19 CASSIGSQGYEQYF TGTGCCAGTAGTATAGGAAGCCAGGGCTACGAGCAGTACTTC
- - TRBJ2-7 TRBV2 CASRPTGQSREQYF TGTGCCAGCAGACCTACGGGACAATCTCGTGAGCAGTACTTC
- - TRBJ1-6 TRBV30 CAWSGEGVANSPLHF TGTGCCTGGAGTGGGGAGGGGGTTGCGAATTCACCCCTCCACTTT
- - TRBJ2-6 TRBV15 CATSRDWTGLANVLTF TGTGCCACCAGCAGAGATTGGACGGGTCTGGCCAACGTCCTGACTTTC
- - TRBJ1-5 TRBV5-1 CASSLDGQEQPQHF TGCGCCAGCAGCTTGGACGGGCAGGAGCAGCCCCAGCATTTT
TRBD1 - TRBJ2-2 TRBV2 CASDRTGGTGELFF TGTGCCAGCGACCGGACAGGGGGCACCGGGGAGCTGTTTTTT
TRBD1 - TRBJ1-4 TRBV6-1 CASSGPGQGWLGTNEKLFF TGTGCCAGCAGTGGGCCGGGACAGGGCTGGTTGGGCACTAATGAAAAACTGTTTTTT
TRBD2 - TRBJ2-3 TRBV5-4 CASSSGGGASTDTQYF TGTGCCAGCAGCTCCGGGGGGGGAGCTAGCACAGATACGCAGTATTTT
- - TRBJ1-6 TRBV6-5 CASRRLSRDSPLHF TGTGCCAGCAGGCGCTTAAGCCGGGATTCACCCCTCCACTTT
TRBD1 - TRBJ1-4 TRBV15 CATSRDRGAIEKLFF TGTGCCACCAGCCGCGACAGGGGCGCTATTGAAAAACTGTTTTTT
- once TRBJ1-4 TRBV19 CASSPTGGASEKLFF TGTGCCAGTAGTCCCACGGGGGGCGCATCTGAAAAACTGTTTTTT
TRBD2 - TRBJ2-3 TRBV24-1 CATSDSVKAGTDTQYF TGTGCCACCAGTGATTCCGTGAAAGCGGGAACAGATACGCAGTATTTT
TRBD2 - TRBJ2-5 TRBV28 CAIETSGRGETQYF TGTGCCATCGAGACTAGCGGGAGAGGTGAGACCCAGTACTTC
- - TRBJ2-2 TRBV7-3 CASSLRFGNTGELFF TGTGCCAGCAGCTTAAGGTTCGGTAACACCGGGGAGCTGTTTTTT